The next 17 T cell receptor beta chains were all read from a single sample in a study of cytomegalovirus exposure and HLA in healthy donors. The PCR had 60 Vbeta and 13 Jbeta primers. Clones were sequenced by immunoSEQ multiplex PCR, and TCRdb holds only the in-frame ones, with some missing. The sample consists of 110,000 or so clones, approximately 76% of them appearing once. The sample consisted of PBMCs. The receptors come from a man between 45 and 60 years old in good health and CMV-seropositive.

The chain has TRBV7-2 and TRBJ2-7; 8 bases match TRBD1. This CDR3 comprises 14 residues. Germline V gives CDR1 SGHTA, CDR2 FQGNSA. The V and J ends lost 5 bases and 4 bases, in that order; junction bases with no gene match: 7. The CDR3 sequence: CASSRSGGKYEQYF. Written as DNA, the CDR3 is TGTGCCAGCAGCCGTTCAGGGGGCAAATACGAGCAGTACTTC.

This clone was recorded once. The CDR3 loop reads CASSLETGGNYEQYF. The CDR3 DNA reads TGCGCCAGCAGCTTGGAGACAGGGGGCAATTACGAGCAGTACTTC. The chain employs TRBV5-1 and TRBJ2-7; 10 bases line up with TRBD1. The germline V gene encodes CDR1 SGHRS and CDR2 YFSETQ. This CDR3 is 15 amino acids long. J lost 4 bases, V lost 0 bases, and 4 bases had no gene match. The complete variable domain, with remaining parts taken from reference TRBV5-1 and TRBJ2-7, reads KAGVTQTPRYLIKTRGQQVTLSCSPISGHRSVSWYQQTPGQGLQFLFEYFSETQRNKGNFPGRFSGRQFSNSRSEMNVSTLELGDSALYLCASSLETGGNYEQYFGPGTRLTVT.

The chain combines TRBV29-1 with TRBJ2-1; 7 bases agree with TRBD2. The CDR3 is 13 residues long. CDR1 and CDR2 from the germline V gene are SQVTM and ANQGSEA. After removal of 7 bases from V and 3 bases from J, the junction contained 6 bases not matched to a gene. The CDR3 reads CSGREENYNEQFF. DNA of the CDR3: TGCAGCGGCCGGGAGGAGAACTACAATGAGCAGTTCTTC.

The V gene is TRBV6-5, the J gene TRBJ2-7; no reliable D call. Looked up from germline, CDR1 is MNHEY and CDR2 is SVGAGI. The V and J ends lost 5 bases and 1 base respectively, with 9 bases between them. The CDR3 has 13 amino acids. This CDR3 reads CASSNGFSYEQYF. CDR3 sequence (DNA): TGTGCCAGCAGTAACGGGTTTTCCTACGAGCAGTACTTC.

The chain carries TRBV19 and TRBJ1-1, with D possibly being TRBD1 (6 bases). Trimming removed 1 base at V and 6 bases at J, with 18 bases between. CDR1 and CDR2 (germline): LNHDA, SQIVND (reference sequence). The CDR3 spans 16 residues. This CDR3 is CASSIGTDSGFSEAFF. The CDR3 coding sequence is TGTGCCAGTAGTATAGGGACGGACAGCGGCTTTTCTGAAGCTTTCTTT.

The J gene is TRBJ2-7, the V gene TRBV7-2; 8 bases match TRBD1. V lost 2 bases to trimming and J lost 0 bases; unmatched junction nucleotides: 9. CDR1 is SGHTA, CDR2 FQGNSA, per germline. The CDR3 spans 17 residues. The CDR3, as DNA: TGTGCCAGCAGCTTATTGGCAGGGGGCTTTAGCTCCTACGAGCAGTACTTC. Amino acids: CASSLLAGGFSSYEQYF.

The genes are TRBV18 and TRBJ2-7; D gene unclear. CDR3 length equals 11 residues. Per germline, CDR1 KGHSH and CDR2 LQKENI. Trimming left V 3 bases short and J 5 bases short, with 5 bases between. CDR3 sequence: CASSPRDEQYF. The CDR3 DNA reads TGTGCCAGCTCACCGAGAGACGAGCAGTACTTC.

V is TRBV7-2 and J is TRBJ1-2; 10 bases match TRBD1. The germline V gene has CDR1 SGHTA and CDR2 FQGNSA. The CDR3 spans 15 residues. V was clipped by 5 bases and J by 4 bases; unmatched bases: 7. This CDR3 is CASSPLRDRGYGYTF. CDR3 nucleotide sequence: TGTGCCAGCAGCCCCCTCCGGGACAGGGGCTATGGCTACACCTTC.

This rearrangement joins TRBV28 to TRBJ1-4, with TRBD1 identical over 7 bases. Losses at the gene ends were 10 bases for V and 1 base for J; bases not matched to a gene: 3. Looked up from germline, CDR1 is MDHEN and CDR2 is SYDVKM. CDR3 size: 13 residues. CDR3 DNA: TGTGCCACCAGGGGGAGAACTAATGAAAAACTGTTTTTT. Its protein product is CATRGRTNEKLFF. The full variable domain, its missing parts supplied by reference TRBV28 and TRBJ1-4, is DVKVTQSSRYLVKRTGEKVFLECVQDMDHENMFWYRQDPGLGLRLIYFSYDVKMKEKGDIPEGYSVSREKKERFSLILESASTNQTSMYLCATRGRTNEKLFFGSGTQLSVL.

This clone came up a few times. The CDR3 loop reads CASSHDSGRAAEQFF. Written as DNA, the CDR3 is TGTGCCAGCAGCCACGATAGCGGGAGGGCCGCAGAGCAGTTCTTC. The chain combines TRBV14 with TRBJ2-1; 11 bases agree with TRBD2. With 3 bases clipped from V and 10 bases from J, the junction kept 8 bases outside the gene matches. Germline CDR1 reads SGHDN; CDR2 reads FVKESK. This CDR3 spans 15 amino acids. The whole variable domain, filled in from reference TRBV14 and TRBJ2-1, reads EAGVTQFPSHSVIEKGQTVTLRCDPISGHDNLYWYRRVMGKEIKFLLHFVKESKQDESGMPNNRFLAERTGGTYSTLKVQPAELEDSGVYFCASSHDSGRAAEQFFGPGTRLTVL.

As concerns this clone: The sample carries other DNA sequences with the same CDR3. V gene TRBV6-6 combines with J gene TRBJ2-5, with D perhaps matching TRBD2 (6 bases). Trimming stripped 6 bases from V and 4 bases from J, with 9 bases between. The CDR3 sequence is 12 residues long. Germline CDR1 MNHNY, CDR2 SVGAGI (reference sequence). DNA for the CDR3: TGTGCCAGCAGGCGGGGCGGAGAGACCCAGTACTTC. The encoded protein is CASRRGGETQYF.

The chain has TRBV4-3 and TRBJ2-7; the D gene is possibly TRBD1 (6 bases). The CDR3 runs to 16 residues. Germline V gene data show CDR1 as LGHNA and CDR2 as YSLEER. Between the trimmed V and J ends, which lost 1 base and 4 bases, there was a span of 17 bases. This CDR3 is CASSQGQDRRSYEQYF. The CDR3 nucleotides are TGCGCCAGCAGCCAAGGTCAAGACAGGCGGTCTTACGAGCAGTACTTC.

The chain joins TRBV28 to TRBJ1-1; D uncertain. Between the trimmed V and J ends, which lost 6 bases and 1 base, there was a span of 9 bases. The length of the CDR3 is 13 residues. Germline values: CDR1 MDHEN, CDR2 SYDVKM. The CDR3 coding sequence is TGTGCCAGCAGCCGCCGGGAGAACACTGAAGCTTTCTTT. The encoded protein is CASSRRENTEAFF.

The chain is built from TRBV5-4 and TRBJ2-5, with a possible D match to TRBD1 (6 bases). The V gene's germline CDR1 is SGHNT and CDR2 YYREEE (reference sequence). The CDR3 has 13 residues. V lost 1 base, J lost 5 bases, and 9 bases lay in between. CDR3: CASSLTGMETQYF. In nucleotides, the CDR3 is TGTGCCAGCAGCTTGACAGGGATGGAGACCCAGTACTTC. Looking up the rest from reference TRBV5-4 and TRBJ2-5 gives the full variable domain: ETGVTQSPTHLIKTRGQQVTLRCSSQSGHNTVSWYQQALGQGPQFIFQYYREEENGRGNFPPRFSGLQFPNYSSELNVNALELDDSALYLCASSLTGMETQYFGPGTRLLVL.

This chain connects TRBV11-2 to TRBJ1-2, with D possibly TRBD1 on 6 matching bases. Trimming removed 5 bases at V and 8 bases at J, with 15 bases between. Germline CDR1 and CDR2: SGHAT and FQNNGV. The length of the CDR3 is 13 residues. CDR3 nucleotide sequence: TGTGCCAGCAGCCCCGGGGGGCTGGCCGGCTACACCTTC. Protein product: CASSPGGLAGYTF.

V gene TRBV9 combines with J gene TRBJ2-1; 8 positions match TRBD1. CDR1 is SGDLS and CDR2 is YYNGEE in the germline V gene. The length of the CDR3 is 16 residues. V lost 3 bases to trimming and J lost 0 bases; unmatched junction nucleotides: 5. The CDR3 DNA reads TGTGCCAGCAGCGCACAGGGGGTCGGCTCCTACAATGAGCAGTTCTTC. It encodes CASSAQGVGSYNEQFF.

The chain combines TRBV19 with TRBJ2-7, with D possibly being TRBD1 (6 bases). V lost 5 bases to trimming and J lost 4 bases, with 18 bases between them. The CDR3 has 15 residues. Germline V lookup: CDR1 LNHDA, CDR2 SQIVND (reference sequence). The CDR3 here is CASSDPRGRGYEQYF. In DNA, the CDR3 is TGTGCCAGTAGTGACCCCAGGGGAAGGGGTTACGAGCAGTACTTC.